This T cell receptor beta chain derives from a study of blood T cell repertoires in COVID-19. Across the study: From T cells, B-cell-depleted T cells, or PBMCs came the material, which was cDNA or gDNA.

Germline lookup yields CDR1 MDHEN and CDR2 SYDVKM. The V and J ends lost 2 bases and 0 bases respectively, with 8 bases between them. This CDR3 is built from 14 residues. The repertoire was sequenced with immunoSEQ multiplex PCR; TCRdb's copy has only in-frame clones and lacks some. This table has some 45,000 clones, approximately 88% appearing once. V is TRBV28 and J is TRBJ2-7; D perhaps matches TRBD1 (5 bases). Sequencing input: peripheral blood. The receptor was derived from a human donor with active COVID-19. The donor label of this sample is uncertain. The CDR3 here is CASSLRTHSYEQYF. CDR3 nucleotide sequence: TGTGCCAGCAGTTTAAGGACACACTCCTACGAGCAGTACTTC.